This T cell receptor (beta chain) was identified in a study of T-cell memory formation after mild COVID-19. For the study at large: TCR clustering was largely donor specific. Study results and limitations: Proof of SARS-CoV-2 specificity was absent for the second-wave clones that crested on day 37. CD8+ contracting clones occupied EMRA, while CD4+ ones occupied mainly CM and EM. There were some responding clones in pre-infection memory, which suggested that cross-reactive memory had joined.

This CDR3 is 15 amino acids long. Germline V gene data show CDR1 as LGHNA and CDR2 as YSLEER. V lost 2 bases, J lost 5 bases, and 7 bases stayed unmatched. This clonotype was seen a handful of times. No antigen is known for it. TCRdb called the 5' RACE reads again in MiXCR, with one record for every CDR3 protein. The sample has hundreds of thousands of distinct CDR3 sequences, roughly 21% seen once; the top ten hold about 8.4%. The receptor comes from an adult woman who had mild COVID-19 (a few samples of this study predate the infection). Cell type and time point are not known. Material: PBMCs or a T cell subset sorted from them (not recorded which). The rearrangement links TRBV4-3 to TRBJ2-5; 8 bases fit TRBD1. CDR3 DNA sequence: TGCGCCAGCAGCCAATGGACAGGGAACAGCGAGACCCAGTACTTC. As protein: CASSQWTGNSETQYF.